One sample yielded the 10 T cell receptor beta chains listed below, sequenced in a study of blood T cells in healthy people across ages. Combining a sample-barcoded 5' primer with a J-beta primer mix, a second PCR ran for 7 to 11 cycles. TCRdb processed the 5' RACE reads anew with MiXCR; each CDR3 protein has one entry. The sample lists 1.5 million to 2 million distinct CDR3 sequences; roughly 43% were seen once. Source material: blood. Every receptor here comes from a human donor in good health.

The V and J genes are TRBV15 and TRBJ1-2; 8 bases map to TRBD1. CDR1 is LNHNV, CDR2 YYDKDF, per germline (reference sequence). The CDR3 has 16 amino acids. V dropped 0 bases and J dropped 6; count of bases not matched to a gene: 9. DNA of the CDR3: TGTGCCACCAGCAGAGATAAGCAGGGGGCGCGGCATGGCTACACCTTC. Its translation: CATSRDKQGARHGYTF.

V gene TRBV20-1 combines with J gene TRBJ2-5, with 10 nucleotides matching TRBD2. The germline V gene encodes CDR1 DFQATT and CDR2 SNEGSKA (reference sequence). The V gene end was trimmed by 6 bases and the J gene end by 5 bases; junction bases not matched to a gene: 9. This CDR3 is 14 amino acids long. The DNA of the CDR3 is TGCAGTGCCAAGATCGGACTAGCGGTGGAGACCCAGTACTTC. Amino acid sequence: CSAKIGLAVETQYF.

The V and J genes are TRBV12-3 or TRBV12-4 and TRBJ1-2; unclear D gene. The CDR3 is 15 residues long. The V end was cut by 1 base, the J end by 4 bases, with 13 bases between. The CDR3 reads CASSLGPTSAYGYTF. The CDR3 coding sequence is TGTGCCAGCAGTTTAGGCCCTACCTCTGCCTATGGCTACACCTTC.

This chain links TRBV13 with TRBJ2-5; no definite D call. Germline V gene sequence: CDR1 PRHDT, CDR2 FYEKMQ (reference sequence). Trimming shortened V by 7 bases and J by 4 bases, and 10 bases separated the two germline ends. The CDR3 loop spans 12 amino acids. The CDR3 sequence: CASNQGGETQYF. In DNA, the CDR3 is TGTGCCAGCAACCAAGGTGGAGAGACCCAGTACTTC.

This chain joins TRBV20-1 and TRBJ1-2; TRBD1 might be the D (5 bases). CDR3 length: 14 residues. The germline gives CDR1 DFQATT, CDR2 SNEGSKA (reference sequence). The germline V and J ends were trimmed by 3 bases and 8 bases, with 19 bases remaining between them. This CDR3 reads CSASKQDSRYGYTF. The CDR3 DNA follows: TGCAGTGCTAGCAAACAGGACTCTAGGTACGGCTACACCTTC.

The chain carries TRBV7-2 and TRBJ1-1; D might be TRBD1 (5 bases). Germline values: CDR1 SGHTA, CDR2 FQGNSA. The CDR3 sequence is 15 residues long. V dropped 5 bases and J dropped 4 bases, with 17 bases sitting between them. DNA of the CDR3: TGTGCCAGCAGCCCGACGACAGCCCGGGTCACTGAAGCTTTCTTT. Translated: CASSPTTARVTEAFF.

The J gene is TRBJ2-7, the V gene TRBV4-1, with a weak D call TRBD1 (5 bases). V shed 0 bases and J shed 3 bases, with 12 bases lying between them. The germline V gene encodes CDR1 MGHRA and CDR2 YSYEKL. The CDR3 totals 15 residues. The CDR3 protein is CASSQDWGRGYEQYF. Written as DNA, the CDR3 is TGCGCCAGCAGCCAAGATTGGGGCAGAGGCTACGAGCAGTACTTC.

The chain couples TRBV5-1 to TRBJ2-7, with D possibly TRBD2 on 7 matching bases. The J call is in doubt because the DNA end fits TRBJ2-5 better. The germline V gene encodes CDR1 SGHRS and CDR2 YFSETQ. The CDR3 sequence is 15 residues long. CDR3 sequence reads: CASSLRDTGRETQYF. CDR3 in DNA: TGCGCCAGCAGCCTGAGGGACACCGGGAGGGAGACCCAGTACTTC.

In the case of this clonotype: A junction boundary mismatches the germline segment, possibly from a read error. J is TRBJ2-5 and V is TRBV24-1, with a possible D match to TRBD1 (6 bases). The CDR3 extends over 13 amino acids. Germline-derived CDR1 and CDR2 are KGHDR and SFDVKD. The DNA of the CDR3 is TGTGCCACCAGTGATCTGGACAGTATGAGAGTGGACTTC. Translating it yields CATSDLDSMRVDF.

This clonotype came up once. CDR3 nucleotides: TGTGCCAGCAGTCAGGCGGCGGGAGATGTCTACGAGCAGTACTTC. Translated, it gives CASSQAAGDVYEQYF. This rearrangement joins TRBV7-2 to TRBJ2-4; 7 nucleotides agree with TRBD2. The J call is in doubt because the DNA end fits TRBJ2-7 better. Per the germline V gene, CDR1 is SGHTA and CDR2 is FQGNSA. The CDR3 contains 15 residues.